This record looks at one TCR beta chain sequence and its context. Its antigen remains unidentified. The CDR3 runs 15 residues. Trimming took 3 bases from V and 1 from J; bases not matched to a gene: 7. CDR1 SQVTM and CDR2 ANQGSEA come from the germline V gene. The sample comes from a study of post-analysis software for immune sequencing data. Background on the study: Progressive-relapsing, secondary progressive and relapsing-remitting multiple sclerosis were among the disease courses included.

Study observations and caveats: Compared against controls, patients with multiple sclerosis displayed significantly lower normalized Chao1 diversity. There were a few TRBV segments more frequent in patients than controls, and TRBV5-6, TRBV5-1 and TRBV20-1 were among them.

TCR beta cDNA libraries included unique molecular identifiers. TCRdb redid the calling of the PCR reads with MiXCR, one entry per CDR3 protein. Of some 690,000 distinct CDR3 sequences in the sample, 59% were seen once. This chain connects TRBV29-1 to TRBJ2-5; 8 bases agree with TRBD1. The TCR comes from a girl aged 2-10 years with multiple sclerosis. Input material: blood. The DNA of the CDR3 is TGCAGCGTTGAGCTGACAGGGGTAGGCCAAGAGACCCAGTACTTC. Its translation: CSVELTGVGQETQYF.